The rows below give T cell receptor beta chains drawn from one sample of a study of T cell changes during pregnancy in multiple sclerosis. This table comes from immunoSEQ multiplex PCR, and its TCRdb copy is limited to in-frame clones, with some not included. The data show tens of thousands of clones, approximately 93% seen once. The material was peripheral blood, obtained in the second trimester of pregnancy. All receptors come from a female donor in good health, enrolled as a control in a pregnancy study. The CDR3 runs from the conserved cysteine through the conserved F or W. A D gene is named only where the DNA matches it firmly. The size of a clone is reported for some rows only, either as once, few or many, or as a class for expanded clones.

v_gene: TRBV2; j_gene: TRBJ1-2; abundance: -; d_gene: TRBD1; len: 13; CDR3nt: TGTGCCAGCAGTCCTGGACAGGGTGCTGGCTACACCTTC; CDR3aa: CASSPGQGAGYTF
v_gene: TRBV28; j_gene: TRBJ2-3; abundance: -; d_gene: TRBD1; len: 14; CDR3nt: TGTGCCAGCAGACCGGGGACAGCCGAAGATACGCAGTATTTT; CDR3aa: CASRPGTAEDTQYF
v_gene: TRBV5-6; j_gene: TRBJ1-2; abundance: -; d_gene: -; len: 16; CDR3nt: TGTGCCAGCAGCTTGGGAAGAAGTGGGGGGGGCTATGGCTACACCTTC; CDR3aa: CASSLGRSGGGYGYTF
v_gene: TRBV10-3; j_gene: TRBJ2-1; abundance: -; d_gene: TRBD2; len: 17; CDR3nt: TGTGCCATCAGTGAGTCTGGGGCTAGCGGGTCCTACAATGAGCAGTTCTTC; CDR3aa: CAISESGASGSYNEQFF
v_gene: TRBV2; j_gene: TRBJ1-1; abundance: -; d_gene: TRBD1; len: 14; CDR3nt: TGTGCCAGCAGTGAGGGACAGATGAACACTGAAGCTTTCTTT; CDR3aa: CASSEGQMNTEAFF
v_gene: TRBV19; j_gene: TRBJ2-7; abundance: -; d_gene: TRBD1; len: 16; CDR3nt: TGTGCCAGTAGTCCCCTGGGTGGCCAGGGGGCCTACGAGCAGTACTTC; CDR3aa: CASSPLGGQGAYEQYF
v_gene: TRBV18; j_gene: TRBJ2-2; abundance: once; d_gene: TRBD1; len: 15; CDR3nt: TGTGCCAGCTCACCTGGGACAGTCGGCACCGGGGAGCTGTTTTTT; CDR3aa: CASSPGTVGTGELFF
v_gene: TRBV28; j_gene: TRBJ2-3; abundance: -; d_gene: TRBD1; len: 14; CDR3nt: TGTGCCAGCAGTTTAGGCCAGGGGGCAGATACGCAGTATTTT; CDR3aa: CASSLGQGADTQYF
v_gene: TRBV19; j_gene: TRBJ2-1; abundance: -; d_gene: TRBD2; len: 17; CDR3nt: TGTGCCAGTAGTATGGGAGAGGGTAGCGGGAAATACAATGAGCAGTTCTTC; CDR3aa: CASSMGEGSGKYNEQFF
v_gene: TRBV7-9; j_gene: TRBJ2-7; abundance: -; d_gene: TRBD2; len: 16; CDR3nt: TGTGCCAGCAGCCCCACCTCGGGGACTAGCGTCTACGAGCAGTACTTC; CDR3aa: CASSPTSGTSVYEQYF
v_gene: TRBV28; j_gene: TRBJ2-7; abundance: once; d_gene: TRBD2; len: 14; CDR3nt: TGTGCCAGCAGTGTCTCCGGGACTAGGCACGAGCAGTACTTC; CDR3aa: CASSVSGTRHEQYF
v_gene: TRBV28; j_gene: TRBJ2-1; abundance: once; d_gene: TRBD1; len: 17; CDR3nt: TGTGCCAGCAGTTTATCAGAGGACAGGTCCCAGGGCAATGAGCAGTTCTTC; CDR3aa: CASSLSEDRSQGNEQFF
v_gene: TRBV5-1; j_gene: TRBJ1-4; abundance: once; d_gene: TRBD1; len: 17; CDR3nt: TGCGCCAGCAGCCTTACTGACAGGGCCAAAACTAATGAAAAACTGTTTTTT; CDR3aa: CASSLTDRAKTNEKLFF
v_gene: TRBV7-2; j_gene: TRBJ2-7; abundance: -; d_gene: -; len: 14; CDR3nt: TGTGCCAGCAGCTTAGGACGAGCGGGTTACGAGCAGTACTTC; CDR3aa: CASSLGRAGYEQYF
v_gene: TRBV19; j_gene: TRBJ2-5; abundance: -; d_gene: -; len: 13; CDR3nt: TGTGCCAGTAGTATAAGTAGGGGAGAGACCCAGTACTTC; CDR3aa: CASSISRGETQYF
v_gene: TRBV7-9; j_gene: TRBJ2-3; abundance: -; d_gene: -; len: 12; CDR3nt: TGTGCCAGCAGCTTATCCTCAGATACGCAGTATTTT; CDR3aa: CASSLSSDTQYF
v_gene: TRBV18; j_gene: TRBJ2-1; abundance: -; d_gene: -; len: 16; CDR3nt: TGTGCCAGCTCATCCCAACGGGGTTCGCCCTACAATGAGCAGTTCTTC; CDR3aa: CASSSQRGSPYNEQFF
v_gene: TRBV7-6; j_gene: TRBJ2-1; abundance: -; d_gene: -; len: 16; CDR3nt: TGTGCCAGCAGCTTAGGTGTGGGAGTGGGGTACAATGAGCAGTTCTTC; CDR3aa: CASSLGVGVGYNEQFF
v_gene: TRBV5-4; j_gene: TRBJ2-5; abundance: -; d_gene: TRBD2; len: 15; CDR3nt: TGTGCCAGCAGCACCGGACTAGCGACCCAAGAGACCCAGTACTTC; CDR3aa: CASSTGLATQETQYF
v_gene: TRBV6-5; j_gene: TRBJ2-2; abundance: -; d_gene: -; len: 14; CDR3nt: TGTGCCAGCAGTAGGGGGGGTCACACCGGGGAGCTGTTTTTT; CDR3aa: CASSRGGHTGELFF
v_gene: TRBV6-5; j_gene: TRBJ2-7; abundance: once; d_gene: TRBD1; len: 13; CDR3nt: TGTGCCAGCAGTTGGACAGGCGACTACGAGCAGTACTTC; CDR3aa: CASSWTGDYEQYF
v_gene: TRBV19; j_gene: TRBJ1-1; abundance: once; d_gene: TRBD1; len: 15; CDR3nt: TGTGCCACCAACCCAGTAGGGACAGGGAGCACTGAAGCTTTCTTT; CDR3aa: CATNPVGTGSTEAFF
v_gene: TRBV7-9; j_gene: TRBJ2-7; abundance: -; d_gene: -; len: 13; CDR3nt: TGTGCCAGCAGCTTATCCCCGGGTAACGAGCAGTACTTC; CDR3aa: CASSLSPGNEQYF
v_gene: TRBV18; j_gene: TRBJ2-7; abundance: -; d_gene: -; len: 14; CDR3nt: TGTGCCAGCTCGCCTAGCGAAGAGTCCTACGAGCAGTACTTC; CDR3aa: CASSPSEESYEQYF
v_gene: TRBV5-1; j_gene: TRBJ2-1; abundance: -; d_gene: -; len: 17; CDR3nt: TGCGCCAGCAGCTTCCTTGAAGGGACAAGCTCCTACAATGAGCAGTTCTTC; CDR3aa: CASSFLEGTSSYNEQFF
v_gene: TRBV2; j_gene: TRBJ1-3; abundance: few; d_gene: -; len: 15; CDR3nt: TGTGCCAGCAGTGAAGACAGGCAATCTGGAAACACCATATATTTT; CDR3aa: CASSEDRQSGNTIYF
v_gene: TRBV9; j_gene: TRBJ2-7; abundance: -; d_gene: -; len: 14; CDR3nt: TGTGCCAGCAGCGTAGACCCAGGGGGGTACGAGCAGTACTTC; CDR3aa: CASSVDPGGYEQYF
v_gene: TRBV7-2; j_gene: TRBJ1-5; abundance: -; d_gene: -; len: 14; CDR3nt: TGTGCCAGCAGCTTAGGAGGGGGATGGCAGCCCCAGCATTTT; CDR3aa: CASSLGGGWQPQHF
v_gene: TRBV19; j_gene: TRBJ2-7; abundance: -; d_gene: -; len: 15; CDR3nt: TGTGCCAGTAGCATCTCCGGGACAAAGACCTACGAGCAGTACTTC; CDR3aa: CASSISGTKTYEQYF
v_gene: TRBV7-9; j_gene: TRBJ2-7; abundance: -; d_gene: TRBD1; len: 12; CDR3nt: TGTGCCAGCAGCTCGGACAGGTACGAGCAGTACTTC; CDR3aa: CASSSDRYEQYF
v_gene: TRBV30; j_gene: TRBJ2-7; abundance: -; d_gene: TRBD1; len: 15; CDR3nt: TGTGCCTGGAAGCGCGAGGGGACAGGGGTTTACGAGCAGTACTTC; CDR3aa: CAWKREGTGVYEQYF
v_gene: TRBV2; j_gene: TRBJ1-3; abundance: -; d_gene: -; len: 16; CDR3nt: TGTGCCAGCAGTTTAGAAACAGCTCGCTCTGGAAACACCATATATTTT; CDR3aa: CASSLETARSGNTIYF
v_gene: TRBV6-5; j_gene: TRBJ1-6; abundance: -; d_gene: -; len: 12; CDR3nt: TGTGCCAGCAGTTACCGACAGTCACCCCTCCACTTT; CDR3aa: CASSYRQSPLHF
v_gene: TRBV6-6; j_gene: TRBJ1-1; abundance: -; d_gene: -; len: 15; CDR3nt: TGTGCCAGCAGTTACTCAGCGGGTACGCGAACTGAAGCTTTCTTT; CDR3aa: CASSYSAGTRTEAFF
v_gene: TRBV5-1; j_gene: TRBJ2-5; abundance: -; d_gene: -; len: 15; CDR3nt: TGCGCCAGCAGCTTGGAGGAGGGCATCCAAGAGACCCAGTACTTC; CDR3aa: CASSLEEGIQETQYF
v_gene: TRBV5-4; j_gene: TRBJ2-1; abundance: few; d_gene: TRBD2; len: 19; CDR3nt: TGTGCCAGCAGCTCCCTAGCGGCACAGTCAATTAGCTCCTACAATGAGCAGTTCTTC; CDR3aa: CASSSLAAQSISSYNEQFF
v_gene: TRBV11-2; j_gene: TRBJ2-1; abundance: -; d_gene: -; len: 17; CDR3nt: TGTGCCAGCAGCTTAGAGGTCGGGGGTGTCAGAAACAATGAGCAGTTCTTC; CDR3aa: CASSLEVGGVRNNEQFF
v_gene: TRBV27; j_gene: TRBJ1-1; abundance: -; d_gene: -; len: 15; CDR3nt: TGTGCCAGCAGTTCGAGTTTCCACGGTTCGGCTGAAGCTTTCTTT; CDR3aa: CASSSSFHGSAEAFF
v_gene: TRBV6-6; j_gene: TRBJ2-7; abundance: -; d_gene: -; len: 14; CDR3nt: TGTGCCACCATCCTTAGCGAATCCTCAAACGAGCAGTACTTC; CDR3aa: CATILSESSNEQYF
v_gene: TRBV7-2; j_gene: TRBJ2-1; abundance: -; d_gene: TRBD2; len: 16; CDR3nt: TGTGCCAGCAGCTTAGTCGCTAGCGGGGGCTACAATGAGCAGTTCTTC; CDR3aa: CASSLVASGGYNEQFF
v_gene: TRBV9; j_gene: TRBJ2-1; abundance: once; d_gene: -; len: 13; CDR3nt: TGTGCCAGCAGCCCGACTAGTTTCGATGAGCAGTTCTTC; CDR3aa: CASSPTSFDEQFF
v_gene: TRBV5-5; j_gene: TRBJ2-7; abundance: -; d_gene: -; len: 15; CDR3nt: TGTGCCAGCAGCTCACAGACAGGTCCTACCTACGAGCAGTACTTC; CDR3aa: CASSSQTGPTYEQYF
v_gene: TRBV4-1; j_gene: TRBJ1-4; abundance: -; d_gene: TRBD1; len: 16; CDR3nt: TGCGCCAGCAGCCAACCCTACAGGGGGTCCGCAGAAAAACTGTTTTTT; CDR3aa: CASSQPYRGSAEKLFF
v_gene: TRBV5-1; j_gene: TRBJ2-7; abundance: -; d_gene: -; len: 13; CDR3nt: TGCGCCAGCAGCTTGTATACCGGGTACGAGCAGTACTTC; CDR3aa: CASSLYTGYEQYF
v_gene: TRBV19; j_gene: TRBJ2-5; abundance: -; d_gene: -; len: 11; CDR3nt: TGTGCCAGTAGCTTAGAAGAGACCCAGTACTTC; CDR3aa: CASSLEETQYF
v_gene: TRBV5-1; j_gene: TRBJ2-1; abundance: -; d_gene: TRBD2; len: 16; CDR3nt: TGCGCCAGCAGCGCCCCGTGGGGGGGAGCGGTGGATGAGCAGTTCTTC; CDR3aa: CASSAPWGGAVDEQFF
v_gene: TRBV11-2; j_gene: TRBJ2-2; abundance: -; d_gene: TRBD2; len: 16; CDR3nt: TGTGCCAGCAGCTTTAGCGGGAGGGCGAACACCGGGGAGCTGTTTTTT; CDR3aa: CASSFSGRANTGELFF
v_gene: TRBV28; j_gene: TRBJ1-1; abundance: -; d_gene: -; len: 15; CDR3nt: TGTGCCAGCAGTTTGGTGTCGGACGGGAGCACTGAAGCTTTCTTT; CDR3aa: CASSLVSDGSTEAFF
v_gene: TRBV4-1; j_gene: TRBJ2-7; abundance: -; d_gene: -; len: 18; CDR3nt: TGCGCCAGCAGCCAAGGGGGTCGGTGGTCAAGCGGACCCTACGAGCAGTACTTC; CDR3aa: CASSQGGRWSSGPYEQYF
v_gene: TRBV5-1; j_gene: TRBJ2-7; abundance: -; d_gene: TRBD2; len: 16; CDR3nt: TGCGCCAGCAGCCCGCTCGGGGGAGGGACTACCTACGAGCAGTACTTC; CDR3aa: CASSPLGGGTTYEQYF
v_gene: TRBV18; j_gene: TRBJ2-3; abundance: -; d_gene: TRBD2; len: 15; CDR3nt: TGTGCCAGCTCACCAGGGACTAGCGGAGCAGATACGCAGTATTTT; CDR3aa: CASSPGTSGADTQYF
v_gene: TRBV27; j_gene: TRBJ2-7; abundance: -; d_gene: TRBD2; len: 15; CDR3nt: TGTGCCAGCAGTCCATTAAGGGAGGGCCGGTACGAGCAGTACTTC; CDR3aa: CASSPLREGRYEQYF
v_gene: TRBV19; j_gene: TRBJ2-7; abundance: -; d_gene: -; len: 14; CDR3nt: TGTGCCAGTAGTATTATTCAGGGGTCCTACGAGCAGTACTTC; CDR3aa: CASSIIQGSYEQYF
v_gene: TRBV27; j_gene: TRBJ2-1; abundance: -; d_gene: TRBD2; len: 15; CDR3nt: TGTGCCAGCAGCAAGACTAGCGGGGGGTACAATGAGCAGTTCTTC; CDR3aa: CASSKTSGGYNEQFF
v_gene: TRBV23-1; j_gene: TRBJ1-1; abundance: -; d_gene: TRBD1; len: 15; CDR3nt: TGCGCCAGCAGTCAATCGACAGGGCTGGGGACTGAAGCTTTCTTT; CDR3aa: CASSQSTGLGTEAFF
v_gene: TRBV7-9; j_gene: TRBJ2-1; abundance: -; d_gene: -; len: 12; CDR3nt: TGTGCCAGCAGCCTACTAGGTGATGAGCAGTTCTTC; CDR3aa: CASSLLGDEQFF
v_gene: TRBV19; j_gene: TRBJ2-2; abundance: -; d_gene: TRBD2; len: 17; CDR3nt: TGTGCCAGTAGTATCCTAGCGGGAGGATACAACACCGGGGAGCTGTTTTTT; CDR3aa: CASSILAGGYNTGELFF
v_gene: TRBV19; j_gene: TRBJ2-2; abundance: -; d_gene: -; len: 16; CDR3nt: TGTGCCAGTAGTGGATGGAGGTGGGGGGATACCGGGGAGCTGTTTTTT; CDR3aa: CASSGWRWGDTGELFF